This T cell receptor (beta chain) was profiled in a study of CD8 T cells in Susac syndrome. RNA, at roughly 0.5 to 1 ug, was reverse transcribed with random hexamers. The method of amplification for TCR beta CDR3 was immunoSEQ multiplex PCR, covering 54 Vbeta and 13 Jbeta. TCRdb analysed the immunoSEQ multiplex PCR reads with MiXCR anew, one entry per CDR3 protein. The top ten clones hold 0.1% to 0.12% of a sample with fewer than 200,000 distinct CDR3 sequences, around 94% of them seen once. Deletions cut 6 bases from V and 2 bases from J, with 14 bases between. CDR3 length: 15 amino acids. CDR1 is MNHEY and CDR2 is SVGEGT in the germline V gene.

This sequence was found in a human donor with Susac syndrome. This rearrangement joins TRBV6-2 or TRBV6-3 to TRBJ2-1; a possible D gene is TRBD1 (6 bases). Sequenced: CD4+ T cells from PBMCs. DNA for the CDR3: TGTGCCAGCAGCCGAGGCGACAGGACCTACAATGAGCAGTTCTTC. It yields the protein CASSRGDRTYNEQFF.